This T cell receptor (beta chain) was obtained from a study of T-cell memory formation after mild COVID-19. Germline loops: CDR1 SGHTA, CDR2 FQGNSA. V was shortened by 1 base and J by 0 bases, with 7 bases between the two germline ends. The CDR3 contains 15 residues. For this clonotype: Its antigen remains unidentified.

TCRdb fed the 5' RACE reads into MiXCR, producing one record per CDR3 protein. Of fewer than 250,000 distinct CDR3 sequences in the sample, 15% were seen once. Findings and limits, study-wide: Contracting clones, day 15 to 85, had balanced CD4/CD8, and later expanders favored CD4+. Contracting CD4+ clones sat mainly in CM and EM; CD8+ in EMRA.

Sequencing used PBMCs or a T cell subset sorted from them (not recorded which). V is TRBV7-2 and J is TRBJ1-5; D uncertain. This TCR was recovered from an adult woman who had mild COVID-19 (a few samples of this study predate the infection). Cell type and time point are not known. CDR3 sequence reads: CASSLVLYSNQPQHF. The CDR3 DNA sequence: TGTGCCAGCAGCTTAGTTTTATATAGCAATCAGCCCCAGCATTTT.